These 29 T cell receptor beta chains came from one sample sequenced in a study of cytomegalovirus exposure and HLA in healthy donors (dated by TCRdb to about 2017). The protocol used for the library was the immunoSEQ multiplex PCR assay. For the multiplex PCR, a mixture combining 60 forward primers for TCR Vbeta segments and 13 reverse primers for TCR Jbeta segments was used. In its TCRdb copy, this immuneACCESS table keeps in-frame sequences only and misses some clones. Where compared with another copy, unresolved V genes explain less than half of these, and the others have no known cause. A total of about 180,000 clones appear in this sample, about 79% of them only once. Approximately 1.2% of the sample is in the top ten clones. The source material was PBMCs. Receptors originate from a girl aged 2-9 years in good health and CMV-seropositive.

This chain joins TRBV30 and TRBJ2-1, with TRBD2 matching over 11 bases. With 0 bases clipped from V and 12 bases from J, the junction kept 16 bases outside the gene matches. CDR3 length: 17 residues. Looked up from germline, CDR1 is GTSNPN and CDR2 is SVGIG (reference sequence). The CDR3 DNA sequence: TGTGCCTGGAGTGTAAGCGGCCGTAGCGGGGGGGCCGTATGGCAGTTCTTC. This encodes CAWSVSGRSGGAVWQFF.

The chain employs TRBV5-4 and TRBJ2-3; 8 nucleotides match TRBD2. The CDR3 spans 15 residues. V was clipped by 4 bases and J by 5 bases; unmatched bases: 9. From germline, CDR1 is SGHNT and CDR2 YYREEE (reference sequence). CDR3: CASSPNGGALDTQYF. The CDR3 DNA reads TGTGCCAGCAGCCCAAACGGGGGGGCCTTAGATACGCAGTATTTT.

The rearrangement joins TRBV15 to TRBJ1-4, with D perhaps TRBD1 (5 bases). V was cut by 3 bases and J by 5 bases, with 19 bases left in between. The CDR3 has 17 amino acids. Germline V gene data show CDR1 as LNHNV and CDR2 as YYDKDF (reference sequence). Here the CDR3 reads CATSRGLGEGRNEKLFF. In DNA, the CDR3 is TGTGCCACCAGCAGGGGACTCGGGGAGGGCCGCAATGAAAAACTGTTTTTT.

The V call is TRBV6-5, the J call TRBJ1-2; D possibly corresponds to TRBD1 (6 bases). V shed 0 bases and J shed 6 bases, with 8 bases lying between them. The length of the CDR3 is 13 residues. Germline-derived CDR1 and CDR2 are MNHEY and SVGAGI. CDR3 sequence reads: CASSYSKGDGYTF. CDR3 coding DNA: TGTGCCAGCAGTTACTCTAAGGGGGATGGCTACACCTTC.

This rearrangement joins TRBV27 to TRBJ2-1, with 12 bases matching TRBD2. V lost 2 bases to trimming and J lost 7 bases; unmatched junction nucleotides: 9. The CDR3 consists of 17 residues. Per the germline V gene, CDR1 is MNHEY and CDR2 is SMNVEV (reference sequence). CDR3 coding DNA: TGTGCCAGCAGTTTACCCACGACTAGCGGGAGAACGAATGAGCAGTTCTTC. It yields the protein CASSLPTTSGRTNEQFF.

J is TRBJ1-5 and V is TRBV6-1; D not certain. Per germline, CDR1 MNHNS and CDR2 SASEGT. Trimming cost V 2 bases and J 0 bases, with 23 bases left between them. The CDR3 is 20 residues long. This chain's CDR3 is CASSESVGRGSEYSNQPQHF. The CDR3 DNA reads as TGTGCCAGCAGTGAAAGTGTCGGGAGAGGGTCCGAGTATAGCAATCAGCCCCAGCATTTT.

The chain carries TRBV10-3 and TRBJ1-2, with 12 bases matching TRBD1. CDR1 and CDR2 from the germline V gene are ENHRY and SYGVKD. This CDR3 contains 15 residues. V shed 4 bases and J 8 bases; nucleotides not matched to a gene: 8. The CDR3 DNA reads TGTGCCATCAGTGCGGGGACAGGGGGCGCCGGGGGCTACACCTTC. Protein sequence: CAISAGTGGAGGYTF.

The chain has TRBV4-1 and TRBJ2-5; D is uncertain. Germline V gene data show CDR1 as MGHRA and CDR2 as YSYEKL. V was clipped by 5 bases and J by 1 base, with 5 bases between them. The CDR3 runs to 12 residues. The CDR3 loop reads CASSLVQETQYF. The DNA of the CDR3 is TGCGCCAGCAGCTTAGTCCAAGAGACCCAGTACTTC.

The chain links TRBV13 to TRBJ2-1; D is perhaps TRBD1 (5 bases). Between the trimmed V and J ends, which lost 10 bases and 3 bases, there was a span of 13 bases. The germline V gene encodes CDR1 PRHDT and CDR2 FYEKMQ (reference sequence). The CDR3 totals 13 residues. The CDR3 bases are TGTGCCACCCCCCAGGGTCGCTACAATGAGCAGTTCTTC. Its translation is CATPQGRYNEQFF.

This clone was seen only a few times. The chain links TRBV5-8 to TRBJ1-6; tentatively, D is TRBD1 (6 bases). There are 16 residues in the CDR3. The germline V and J ends were trimmed by 3 bases and 0 bases, with 10 bases remaining between them. The germline V gene has CDR1 SGHTS and CDR2 YDEGEE. The CDR3 protein is CASSYTGSSYNSPLHF. Written as DNA, the CDR3 is TGTGCCAGCAGCTATACAGGGAGCTCCTATAATTCACCCCTCCACTTT.

The chain is built from TRBV6-6 and TRBJ1-1; the D gene is possibly TRBD1 (5 bases). Trimming took 0 bases from V and 5 from J, leaving 13 bases between them. Germline V gene data show CDR1 as MNHNY and CDR2 as SVGAGI (reference sequence). The CDR3 spans 15 residues. This chain's CDR3 is CASSYSGGMLTEAFF. The CDR3 DNA reads TGTGCCAGCAGTTACTCCGGGGGAATGTTGACTGAAGCTTTCTTT.

Only a few counts were recorded for this clone. The chain employs TRBV6-5 and TRBJ1-1; 8 bases are shared with TRBD1. The CDR3 totals 12 residues. Germline V gives CDR1 MNHEY, CDR2 SVGAGI. V dropped 6 bases and J dropped 8; count of bases not matched to a gene: 5. The CDR3 reads CASRLGQGEAFF. DNA of the CDR3: TGTGCCAGCAGACTCGGACAGGGCGAAGCTTTCTTT.

This clone was observed once. The chain combines TRBV5-1 with TRBJ2-1, with a tentative D call TRBD2 (6 bases). The CDR3 spans 15 residues. Deletions cut 0 bases from V and 4 bases from J, with 11 bases between. Germline values: CDR1 SGHRS, CDR2 YFSETQ. The CDR3 here is CASSLDAGKYNEQFF. CDR3 DNA: TGCGCCAGCAGCTTGGATGCGGGGAAGTACAATGAGCAGTTCTTC.

This rearrangement joins TRBV4-2 to TRBJ1-6, with D uncertain. This CDR3 is built from 13 residues. Per the germline V gene, CDR1 is LGHNA and CDR2 is YNFKEQ. Trimming shortened V by 1 base and J by 7 bases, and 5 bases separated the two germline ends. Written as DNA, the CDR3 is TGTGCCAGCAGCCAAGCACTGAATTCACCCCTCCACTTT. Its protein is CASSQALNSPLHF.

The J gene is TRBJ1-1, the V gene TRBV11-3; weak D call: TRBD1 (6 bases). The CDR3 is 17 residues long. V was shortened by 4 bases and J by 4 bases, with 22 bases between the two germline ends. CDR1 and CDR2 (germline): SGHNT, YENEEA. CDR3 DNA sequence: TGTGCCAGCAGCTCCCTCAGGGGATTCTACGAACCCACTGAAGCTTTCTTT. Translating gives CASSSLRGFYEPTEAFF.

The chain uses TRBV2 and TRBJ2-1, with unresolved D. CDR1 is SNHLY, CDR2 FYNNEI, per germline. The CDR3 runs 15 residues. V was pared by 2 bases and J by 0 bases, with 8 bases between. CDR3 sequence reads: CASSEKVSSYNEQFF. CDR3 nucleotides: TGTGCCAGCAGTGAAAAAGTCAGCTCCTACAATGAGCAGTTCTTC. Together with reference TRBV2 and TRBJ2-1, the CDR3 gives the full variable domain: EPEVTQTPSHQVTQMGQEVILRCVPISNHLYFYWYRQILGQKVEFLVSFYNNEISEKSEIFDDQFSVERPDGSNFTLKIRSTKLEDSAMYFCASSEKVSSYNEQFFGPGTRLTVL.

The chain carries TRBV29-1 and TRBJ2-5; 9 bases agree with TRBD1. TRBJ2-7 matches the DNA end more closely, so the J call is doubtful. This CDR3 region has 11 residues. Germline V CDR1 and CDR2: SQVTM, ANQGSEA. The CDR3 loop is CSGGTGYEQYF. The DNA for the CDR3 is TGCAGCGGAGGGACAGGGTACGAGCAGTACTTC.

This chain links TRBV7-9 with TRBJ2-7, with D possibly matching TRBD1 (8 bases). Germline CDR1 and CDR2: SEHNR and FQNEAQ (reference sequence). The V and J ends lost 5 bases and 2 bases respectively, with 19 bases between them. The CDR3 runs 16 residues. The CDR3 is CASSLGRTGRAYEQYF. DNA for the CDR3: TGTGCCAGCAGCCTAGGCCGGACAGGGAGGGCCTACGAGCAGTACTTC.

This clone was detected once. V gene TRBV21-1 combines with J gene TRBJ1-5; no check of the table's D call, TRBD1, against the DNA was made. TRBV21-1 is a known pseudogene. The CDR3 has 22 residues. The DNA of the CDR3 is TGTGCCAGCAGCAAAGTAGGTGTGACAGGGAGGACTGGGATCGGAGGCAATCAGCCCCAGCATTTT. It codes for CASSKVGVTGRTGIGGNQPQHF.

V usage is TRBV7-6 and J usage is TRBJ2-5; TRBD1 matches 9 bases. The junction had 11 bases not matched to a gene; V was cut back by 5 bases and J by 7 bases. CDR1 and CDR2 (germline): SGHVS, FNYEAQ. The CDR3 has 15 amino acids. The CDR3 here is CASSPTDRGLGTQYF. The CDR3 DNA is TGTGCCAGCAGCCCGACGGACAGGGGACTTGGGACCCAGTACTTC.

In nucleotides, the CDR3 is TGTGCCAGCAGTTTCGATGCGGGAGCAGGGGCCCGTGGGCCAGATACGCAGTATTTT. This encodes CASSFDAGAGARGPDTQYF. The V call is TRBV27, the J call TRBJ2-3; tentative D call: TRBD2 (7 bases). The CDR3 is 19 residues long. Germline CDR1 MNHEY, CDR2 SMNVEV (reference sequence). With 3 bases removed from V and 4 bases from J, the gap between germline ends came to 26 bases.

The chain is built from TRBV9 and TRBJ1-6; D is possibly TRBD1 (6 bases). V was clipped by 3 bases and J by 9 bases, with 16 bases between them. The CDR3 has 15 amino acids. Germline assignment: CDR1 SGDLS and CDR2 YYNGEE. The CDR3: CASSGQQGRASPLHF. The CDR3 nucleotides are TGTGCCAGCAGCGGACAGCAGGGGCGGGCTTCACCCCTCCACTTT.

The rearrangement uses TRBV28 and TRBJ2-3, with TRBD2 matching 8 bases. Germline CDR1 reads MDHEN; CDR2 reads SYDVKM. This CDR3 region has 16 residues. J was trimmed by 1 base and V by 6 bases; bases with no gene match: 9. The CDR3 bases are TGTGCCAGCAGAGTCCCATTAGCGGGACGCACAGATACGCAGTATTTT. Its protein product is CASRVPLAGRTDTQYF.

The V gene is TRBV5-1, the J gene TRBJ2-5; the D is unclear. The tail of the sequence fits TRBJ2-7 better, so the J call may be wrong. This CDR3 contains 13 residues. Germline lookup yields CDR1 SGHRS and CDR2 YFSETQ. The CDR3 nucleotides read TGCGCCAGCAGCTTGGAAGTTTCCTACGAGCAGTACTTC. Protein sequence: CASSLEVSYEQYF.

V is TRBV7-6 and J is TRBJ2-2; maybe TRBD2 (5 bases). The CDR3 extends over 17 amino acids. V lost 2 bases to trimming and J lost 2 bases, with 15 bases between them. The germline V gene has CDR1 SGHVS and CDR2 FNYEAQ. The CDR3 DNA is TGTGCCAGCAGCTTAACCCCGGTCCGGGATAACACCGGGGAGCTGTTTTTT. Translation: CASSLTPVRDNTGELFF.

This clone was picked up a small number of times. The chain uses TRBV5-4 and TRBJ1-3; D gene ambiguous. Germline CDR1 is SGHNT and CDR2 is YYREEE (reference sequence). CDR3 length: 13 residues. Between the trimmed V and J ends, which lost 2 bases and 1 base, there was a span of 4 bases. CDR3 loop: CASSFQSGNTIYF. The DNA of the CDR3 is TGTGCCAGCAGCTTCCAGTCTGGAAACACCATATATTTT.

This clone appeared a single time. DNA of the CDR3: TGTGCCAGTAGTAAGCGGGGTTTTTACACAGATACGCAGTATTTT. Amino acid sequence: CASSKRGFYTDTQYF. V and J are TRBV19 and TRBJ2-3; 7 nucleotides align to TRBD2. V dropped 4 bases and J dropped 2; count of bases not matched to a gene: 6. CDR3 length: 15 amino acids. Germline V gives CDR1 LNHDA, CDR2 SQIVND (reference sequence).

CDR3 region: CASSEQGAGETQYF. In nucleotides, the CDR3 is TGTGCCAGCAGCGAACAGGGGGCTGGGGAGACCCAGTACTTC. The rearrangement links TRBV7-6 to TRBJ2-5; 9 nucleotides align to TRBD1. V lost 5 bases and J lost 5; bases outside the gene matches: 6. CDR3 size: 14 residues. CDR1 and CDR2 from the germline V gene are SGHVS and FNYEAQ.

This sequence joins TRBV18 and TRBJ1-5; 9 positions match TRBD1. Losses at the gene ends were 3 bases for V and 6 bases for J; bases not matched to a gene: 6. The CDR3 loop spans 15 amino acids. Germline lookup yields CDR1 KGHSH and CDR2 LQKENI. CDR3 bases: TGTGCCAGCTCACCTCCGGGACAGGGTTTTCAGCCCCAGCATTTT. Protein: CASSPPGQGFQPQHF.